This T cell receptor beta chain was observed in a study of CD4+ T cells in melanoma. The study's findings and limits: Diverse differentiation states were reported for melanoma neoantigen-specific CD4+ T cells. CD8+ T cell, macrophage and B cell function reportedly correlated with neoantigen-specific CD4+ T cells.

The data were produced by immunoSEQ multiplex PCR, yet TCRdb's version contains in-frame clones alone and is incomplete. The table lists about 120,000 clones, approximately 90% of them singletons. This CDR3 contains 11 residues. V was clipped by 3 bases and J by 7 bases, with 4 bases between them. CDR1 and CDR2 (germline): MNHNS, SASEGT. On this clone itself: What it binds is unknown.

This sequence joins TRBV6-1 and TRBJ1-5; D gene unclear. The sequence came from a human donor with melanoma. Sequencing was carried out using peripheral blood. The CDR3 region is CASSEMQPQHF. CDR3 DNA sequence: TGTGCCAGCAGTGAGATGCAGCCCCAGCATTTT.